These T cell receptor beta chains were read from a single sample in a study of neurological immune-mediated disorders. TCRdb fed the 5' RACE reads into MiXCR, producing one record per CDR3 protein. This sample has about 24,000 distinct CDR3 sequences, with roughly 12% found just once. Specimen: PBMCs. These receptor sequences come from a woman between 35 and 50 years old with HTLV-1-associated myelopathy (HAM/TSP). CDR3s include the opening cysteine and the closing phenylalanine or tryptophan. A D gene is named only where the DNA matches it firmly. The size entry is marked missing in some rows and otherwise reads once, few, many or a size class.

TRBV5-1	TRBJ2-5	TRBD1	many	CASSWTGGWEETQYF	TGCGCCAGCAGCTGGACAGGGGGCTGGGAAGAGACCCAGTACTTC
TRBV5-1	TRBJ1-5	TRBD1	many	CASTRISTGATIGNQPQHF	TGCGCCAGCACCCGAATTTCGACAGGGGCGACTATTGGCAATCAGCCCCAGCATTTT
TRBV3-1	TRBJ2-3	-	many	CASSRRQATDTQYF	TGTGCCAGCAGCCGAAGACAGGCCACAGATACGCAGTATTTT
TRBV14	TRBJ2-3	-	-	CASSRESWTDTQYF	TGTGCCAGCAGCCGGGAGTCTTGGACAGATACGCAGTATTTT
TRBV7-3	TRBJ2-5	TRBD1	many	CASSSRRQGAAQETQYF	TGTGCCAGCAGCTCCCGGCGACAGGGAGCGGCCCAAGAGACCCAGTACTTC
TRBV24-1	TRBJ2-5	-	many	CATRPQGPQETQYF	TGTGCCACCAGACCACAGGGCCCACAAGAGACCCAGTACTTC
TRBV20-1	TRBJ1-5	-	-	CSAIRVARKGQPQHF	TGCAGTGCTATAAGGGTAGCCCGGAAAGGTCAGCCCCAGCATTTT
TRBV20-1	TRBJ1-1	-	many	CSASVRGTEAFF	TGCAGTGCTAGTGTCCGGGGCACTGAAGCTTTCTTT
TRBV6-5	TRBJ2-3	-	many	CASSYLEGTVDTQYF	TGTGCCAGCAGTTACTTGGAGGGGACGGTAGATACGCAGTATTTT
TRBV5-1	TRBJ2-6	-	many	CASSLVAGGANVLTF	TGCGCCAGCAGCTTGGTGGCGGGGGGGGCCAACGTCCTGACTTTC
TRBV20-1	TRBJ2-2	-	many	CSARESGSGELFF	TGCAGTGCTAGAGAGTCAGGGAGCGGGGAGCTGTTTTTT
TRBV7-3	TRBJ2-1	-	many	CASSLTNEQFF	TGTGCCAGCAGCTTAACAAATGAGCAGTTCTTC
TRBV3-1	TRBJ2-5	-	many	CASSRDWTQYF	TGTGCCAGCAGCCGGGATTGGACCCAGTACTTC
TRBV7-2	TRBJ1-4	TRBD1	-	CASSNYRGRGEKLFF	TGTGCCAGCAGCAACTACAGGGGGCGAGGTGAAAAACTGTTTTTT
TRBV11-1	TRBJ1-1	-	many	CASSLSAGFSSEAFF	TGTGCCAGCAGCTTATCGGCGGGATTTTCGTCTGAAGCTTTCTTT
TRBV9	TRBJ1-1	-	-	CASNVDGGANTEDFF	TGTGCCAGCAACGTAGATGGAGGCGCGAACACTGAAGATTTCTTT
TRBV12-3/TRBV12-4	TRBJ1-2	TRBD1	many	CASSYRQGGNGYTF	TGTGCCAGCAGTTACAGACAGGGGGGAAATGGCTACACCTTC
TRBV5-1	TRBJ1-3	-	-	CASSYRALNTIYF	TGCGCCAGCAGCTACAGGGCTTTAAACACCATATATTTT
TRBV9	TRBJ2-1	-	many	CASSLRAGALGNEQFF	TGTGCCAGCAGCCTTCGTGCGGGGGCCCTTGGTAATGAGCAGTTCTTC
TRBV5-6	TRBJ1-3	TRBD1	many	CASSFRGRNTIYF	TGTGCCAGCAGCTTCAGGGGGCGAAACACCATATATTTT
TRBV5-1	TRBJ2-5	TRBD2	few	CASSPRPGREGETQYF	TGCGCCAGCAGCCCCCGGCCGGGCAGGGAGGGAGAGACCCAGTACTTC
TRBV10-3	TRBJ2-7	-	once	CAISEEQVWKYF	TGTGCCATCAGTGAGGAGCAGGTTTGGAAGTACTTC
TRBV20-1	TRBJ1-6	-	many	CSARPPGPGSPLHF	TGCAGTGCTAGGCCCCCGGGCCCAGGCTCACCCCTCCACTTT
TRBV5-8	TRBJ1-1	-	many	CASSGTFYWGTEAFF	TGTGCCAGCAGCGGGACCTTTTATTGGGGCACTGAAGCTTTCTTT
TRBV12-3/TRBV12-4	TRBJ1-1	-	many	CASSHSGHTRMNTEAFF	TGTGCCAGCAGCCACTCGGGACACACCCGCATGAACACTGAAGCTTTCTTT
TRBV2	TRBJ2-2	-	many	CASTKGNRNPAGELFF	TGTGCCAGCACCAAAGGGAACAGGAACCCGGCCGGGGAGCTGTTTTTT